These T cell receptor beta chains were read from a single sample in a study of STAT5B mutations in CD4+ large granular lymphocyte leukemia. Using immunoSEQ multiplex PCR, the repertoire was profiled, and TCRdb retains in-frame clones only, with some absent. Here the sample spans fewer than 45,000 clones, about four fifths being singletons. Source material: CD4+ T cells from blood buffy coats. The source of these receptors is a human donor in good health. The CDR3 runs from the conserved cysteine through the conserved F or W. Fields, in order: V gene, clone size, D gene, J gene, CDR3 DNA, CDR3 protein. D genes are given only for firm matches. Some rows mark clone size as missing; the rest say once, few, many or name a class of expanded clone.

TRBV27,NA,NA,TRBJ2-7,TGTGCCAGCAGTCTACAGGCGACATACGAGCAGTACTTC,CASSLQATYEQYF
TRBV19,few,NA,TRBJ1-5,TGTGCCAGTTCCCTTAGCAATCAGCCCCAGCATTTT,CASSLSNQPQHF
TRBV11-2,NA,NA,TRBJ2-1,TGTGCCAGCAGCTTAGGGGCGGAACCTTACAATGAGCAGTTCTTC,CASSLGAEPYNEQFF
TRBV5-1,few,NA,TRBJ2-2,TGCGCCAGCAGCTTAAACAGAGCTACCGGGGAGCTGTTTTTT,CASSLNRATGELFF
TRBV21-1,once,NA,TRBJ1-1,TGTGCCAACACTACTTTTGGGCAGGACACTGAAGCTTTCTTT,CANTTFGQDTEAFF
TRBV11-2,NA,NA,TRBJ2-3,TGTGCCAGCAGCCCATCAGATACGCAGTATTTT,CASSPSDTQYF
TRBV19,few,NA,TRBJ1-4,TGTGCCAGTAGTGGGCTTGCAACTAATGAAAAACTGTTTTTT,CASSGLATNEKLFF
TRBV18,NA,NA,TRBJ2-2,TGTGCCAGCTCACCAGGCCGGGAAATTGTTGCCGGGGAGCTGTTTTTT,CASSPGREIVAGELFF
TRBV11-1,NA,NA,TRBJ2-7,TGTGCCAGCAGCTTAGGACAGACGAGCTCCTACGAGCAGTACTTC,CASSLGQTSSYEQYF
TRBV4-3,once,NA,TRBJ2-7,TGCGCCAGCAGCCAAGATATTCAAGAGGACTACGAGCAGTACTTC,CASSQDIQEDYEQYF
TRBV6-6,NA,NA,TRBJ1-3,TGTGCCAGCAGTTACAGCACAGGGAGGGGAAACACCATATATTTT,CASSYSTGRGNTIYF
TRBV18,few,NA,TRBJ2-1,TGTGCCAGCTCACCCCCGGCTGGGAATGAGCAGTTCTTC,CASSPPAGNEQFF
TRBV5-1,NA,NA,TRBJ2-3,TGCGCCAGCAGCTTGGCCTCGGGTCCCGCAGATACGCAGTATTTT,CASSLASGPADTQYF
TRBV9,few,TRBD1,TRBJ2-7,TGTGCCAGCAGCTCTTCCGGGACAGGGGGCTGGGAGCAGTACTTC,CASSSSGTGGWEQYF
TRBV10-3,NA,NA,TRBJ2-1,TGTGCCATCAGTGTGGAGGGCAGGTTCTACAATGAGCAGTTCTTC,CAISVEGRFYNEQFF
TRBV5-4,NA,NA,TRBJ2-5,TGTGCCAGCAGCTTGGCTGGGTTAGAGACCCAGTACTTC,CASSLAGLETQYF
TRBV5-1,few,TRBD1,TRBJ1-3,TGCGCCAGCAGAGAGCAGGGGGACACCATATATTTT,CASREQGDTIYF
TRBV2,few,NA,TRBJ2-7,TGTGCCAGCAGTGAAGTGGGCGGATACGAGCAGTACTTC,CASSEVGGYEQYF
TRBV2,NA,NA,TRBJ1-6,TGTGCCAGCAGAGAACAGGGTGTGAATTCACCCCTCCACTTT,CASREQGVNSPLHF
TRBV9,NA,TRBD1,TRBJ2-7,TGTGCCAGCAGCGTAGATGGGACAGGATCCTACGAGCAGTACTTC,CASSVDGTGSYEQYF
TRBV4-2,NA,NA,TRBJ1-6,TGTGCCAGCAGCCAAGATTTGGCGGGACCTTATGCTTCACCCCTCCACTTT,CASSQDLAGPYASPLHF
TRBV11-2,NA,NA,TRBJ2-1,TGTGCCAGCAGCTTAGGTCCGGGTCCTGGCTCCTACAATGAGCAGTTCTTC,CASSLGPGPGSYNEQFF
TRBV5-1,NA,NA,TRBJ2-7,TGCGCCAGCAGCTTGCGTCCGAGCTCCTACGAGCAGTACTTC,CASSLRPSSYEQYF
TRBV6-6,NA,NA,TRBJ1-2,TGTGCCAGCAGCACCTCAGACAGAACTAGGGAGGGCTACACCTTC,CASSTSDRTREGYTF
TRBV7-8,few,TRBD1,TRBJ2-1,TGTGCCAGCAGCTCCCAGACAGGGGCCTATGAGCAGTTCTTC,CASSSQTGAYEQFF
TRBV30,once,NA,TRBJ2-7,TGTGCCTATAGAAGGGGAAACCTATACGAGCAGTACTTC,CAYRRGNLYEQYF
TRBV18,once,NA,TRBJ1-5,TGTGCCAGCTCACCAGGGGAGAATCAGCCCCAGCATTTT,CASSPGENQPQHF
TRBV11-2,NA,TRBD1,TRBJ1-2,TGTGCCAGCAGCCGAGGGGGACAGGGGGCCTATGGCTACACCTTC,CASSRGGQGAYGYTF
TRBV30,NA,NA,TRBJ2-5,TGTGCCTGGGGGCCCAGGAGGGGGGAGACCCAGTACTTC,CAWGPRRGETQYF
TRBV10-3,NA,TRBD1,TRBJ2-2,TGTGCCATCACCTCAGCGGTGGGACAGGGCTACACCGGGGAGCTGTTTTTT,CAITSAVGQGYTGELFF
TRBV7-2,NA,TRBD1,TRBJ1-5,TGTGCCAGCAGCGCGGGGGACAGGGTGAATCAGCCCCAGCATTTT,CASSAGDRVNQPQHF
TRBV19,NA,TRBD1,TRBJ2-2,TGTGCCAGTAGTCGGACAGGGGGGACCGGGGAGCTGTTTTTT,CASSRTGGTGELFF
TRBV7-9,NA,NA,TRBJ2-3,TGTGCCAGCAGCCCCAGCATGGGGACAGATACGCAGTATTTT,CASSPSMGTDTQYF
TRBV5-4,NA,NA,TRBJ2-3,TGTGCCAGCAGCTTGGGGGGGCGGAATCCCACAGATACGCAGTATTTT,CASSLGGRNPTDTQYF
TRBV5-4,NA,TRBD2,TRBJ2-6,TGTGCCAGCAGCCGGACTAGCGGGCCGGACTCTGGGGCCAACGTCCTGACTTTC,CASSRTSGPDSGANVLTF
TRBV19,NA,NA,TRBJ2-3,TGTGCCAGTAGAGGCAGGGTAGATACGCAGTATTTT,CASRGRVDTQYF
TRBV29-1,NA,NA,TRBJ1-1,TGCAGCGCCCCGGGCCAGGCCTCTTGGGGCACTGAAGCTTTCTTT,CSAPGQASWGTEAFF
TRBV5-6,NA,TRBD2,TRBJ2-7,TGTGCCAGCAGCTTGCTGATGATAGCGGGATACAACGAGCAGTACTTC,CASSLLMIAGYNEQYF
TRBV29-1,NA,NA,TRBJ2-3,TGCAGCGTTGTTGGGCAGGGAAGCACAGATACGCAGTATTTT,CSVVGQGSTDTQYF
TRBV5-8,few,NA,TRBJ1-5,TGTGCCAGCAGCTTAGTCCCGCCCCAGCATTTT,CASSLVPPQHF
TRBV18,NA,TRBD2,TRBJ2-7,TGTGCCAGCTCACCAGCATTCGGACTAGCTCTTACCGAGCAGTACTTC,CASSPAFGLALTEQYF
TRBV4-1,NA,TRBD1,TRBJ2-7,TGCGCCAGCAGCCTACTCCCAGGGGGTCGGTACGAGCAGTACTTC,CASSLLPGGRYEQYF
TRBV9,NA,NA,TRBJ1-1,TGTGCCAGCACACCTTTCGGACGGATGAACACTGAAGCTTTCTTT,CASTPFGRMNTEAFF
TRBV25-1,NA,NA,TRBJ2-2,TGTGCCAGCCGCCGGAAAGGGAACACCGGGGAGCTGTTTTTT,CASRRKGNTGELFF
TRBV25-1,NA,NA,TRBJ1-4,TGTGCCAGCAGTGAATATGTGGGGAGTAAGAGTGAAAAACTGTTTTTT,CASSEYVGSKSEKLFF
TRBV7-2,few,NA,TRBJ1-5,TGTGCCAGCAGCTTAATTCCTAGCAATCAGCCCCAGCATTTT,CASSLIPSNQPQHF
TRBV7-2,NA,NA,TRBJ2-1,TGTGCCAGCAGCTTTCAGCGAGGCTCCTACAATGAGCAGTTCTTC,CASSFQRGSYNEQFF
TRBV7-2,NA,TRBD1,TRBJ1-5,TGTGCCAGCAGCCCCCTACAGGGGGCGGGTCAGCCCCAGCATTTT,CASSPLQGAGQPQHF
TRBV5-1,few,TRBD2,TRBJ2-5,TGCGCCAGCAGCATTATGGGGGGGGAGACCCAGTACTTC,CASSIMGGETQYF
TRBV4-2,NA,NA,TRBJ1-6,TGTGCCAGCAGCCAAGATGCGGCGGCAATACAAAGGCCCCTCCACTTT,CASSQDAAAIQRPLHF
TRBV6-5,NA,NA,TRBJ2-5,TGTGCCAGCAGCGACGTCGGACGGACCCAGTACTTC,CASSDVGRTQYF
TRBV19,NA,NA,TRBJ2-3,TGTGCCAGTAGTATAGGAGATACGCAGTATTTT,CASSIGDTQYF
TRBV18,NA,TRBD1,TRBJ2-1,TGTGCCAGCTCACTCGACCAGCTCAGGGGGGAGCAGTTCTTC,CASSLDQLRGEQFF
TRBV7-9,NA,NA,TRBJ2-2,TGTGCCAGCAGCCCACCGCCGGGAGCCACCGGGGAGCTGTTTTTT,CASSPPPGATGELFF
TRBV29-1,NA,NA,TRBJ2-1,TGCAGCGTTGAAGTATTAGGGGGGCCTAGATCACACAATGAGCAGTTCTTC,CSVEVLGGPRSHNEQFF
TRBV2,NA,NA,TRBJ1-3,TGTGCCAGCAGTGAAGAATTAGGAAACACCATATATTTT,CASSEELGNTIYF
TRBV28,NA,TRBD2,TRBJ2-2,TGTGCCAGCACCAAACTAGCGGGGGCCGCCCAGACCGGGGAGCTGTTTTTT,CASTKLAGAAQTGELFF